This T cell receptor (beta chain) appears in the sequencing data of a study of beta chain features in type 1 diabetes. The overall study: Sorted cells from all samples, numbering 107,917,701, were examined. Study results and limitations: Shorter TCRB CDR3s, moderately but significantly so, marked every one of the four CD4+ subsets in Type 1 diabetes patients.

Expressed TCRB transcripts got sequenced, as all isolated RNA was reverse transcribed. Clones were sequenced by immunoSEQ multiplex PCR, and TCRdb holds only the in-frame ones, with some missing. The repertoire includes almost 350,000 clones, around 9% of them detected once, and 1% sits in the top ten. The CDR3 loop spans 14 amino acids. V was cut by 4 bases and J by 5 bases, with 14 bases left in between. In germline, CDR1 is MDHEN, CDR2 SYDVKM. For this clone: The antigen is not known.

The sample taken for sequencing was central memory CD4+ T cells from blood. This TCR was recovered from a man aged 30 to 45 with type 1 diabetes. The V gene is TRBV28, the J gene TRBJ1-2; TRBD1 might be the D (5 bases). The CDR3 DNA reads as TGTGCCAGCAGTTACCCTGATGGGGGATATGGCTACACCTTC. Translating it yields CASSYPDGGYGYTF.